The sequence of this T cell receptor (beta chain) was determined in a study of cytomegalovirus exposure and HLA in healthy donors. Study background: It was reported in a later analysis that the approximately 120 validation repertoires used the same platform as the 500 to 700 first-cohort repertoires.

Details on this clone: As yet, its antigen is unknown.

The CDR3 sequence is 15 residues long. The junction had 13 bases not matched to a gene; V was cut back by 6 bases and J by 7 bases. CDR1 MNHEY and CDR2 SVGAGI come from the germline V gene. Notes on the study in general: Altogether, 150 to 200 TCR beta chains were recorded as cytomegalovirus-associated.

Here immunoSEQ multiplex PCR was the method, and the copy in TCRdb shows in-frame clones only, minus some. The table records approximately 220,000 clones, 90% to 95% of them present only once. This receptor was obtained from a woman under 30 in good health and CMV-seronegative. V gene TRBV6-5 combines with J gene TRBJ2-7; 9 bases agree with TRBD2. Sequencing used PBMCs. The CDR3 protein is CASSFSGRRLWEQYF. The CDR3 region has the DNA TGTGCCAGCAGCTTTAGCGGGAGACGGTTATGGGAGCAGTACTTC.